One sample yielded the 11 T cell receptor beta chains listed below, sequenced in a study of CD8 T cells in Susac syndrome. Random hexamers served to reverse transcribe roughly 0.5 to 1 ug RNA. TCRdb re-analysed the immunoSEQ multiplex PCR reads in MiXCR, keeping a single row per CDR3 protein. The sample shows hundreds of thousands of distinct CDR3 sequences, around 93% of them seen only once. The specimen sequenced was CD4+ T cells from PBMCs. The source of these receptors is a human donor with multiple sclerosis.

This chain connects TRBV30 to TRBJ1-1; D is undetermined. Trimming removed 0 bases at V and 1 base at J, with 3 bases between. CDR3 size: 12 residues. The germline V gene has CDR1 GTSNPN and CDR2 SVGIG (reference sequence). The CDR3 reads CAWSVKNTEAFF. DNA of the CDR3: TGTGCCTGGAGTGTCAAGAACACTGAAGCTTTCTTT.

The chain joins TRBV30 to TRBJ1-1; no reliable D call. V dropped 0 bases and J dropped 0 bases, with 11 bases sitting between them. This CDR3 comprises 15 residues. Germline V CDR1 and CDR2: GTSNPN, SVGIG (reference sequence). This CDR3 reads CAWSVRPSLNTEAFF. The CDR3 DNA is TGTGCCTGGAGTGTACGGCCGAGTCTGAACACTGAAGCTTTCTTT.

The chain is built from TRBV6-2 or TRBV6-3 and TRBJ1-5; D gene unclear. From germline, CDR1 is MNHEY and CDR2 SVGEGT. The CDR3 loop spans 13 amino acids. Trimming cost V 2 bases and J 9 bases, with 11 bases left between them. In nucleotides, the CDR3 is TGTGCCAGCAGTTACATACGGGTAGGGCCCCAGCATTTT. It translates to CASSYIRVGPQHF.

The V call is TRBV7-2, the J call TRBJ1-3, with D possibly TRBD1 on 6 matching bases. Germline CDR1 and CDR2: SGHTA and FQGNSA. The V end was cut by 1 base, the J end by 4 bases, with 11 bases between. This CDR3 has 15 residues. The chain's CDR3 is CASSLVGGRGNTIYF. DNA of the CDR3: TGTGCCAGCAGCTTAGTCGGGGGGCGAGGAAACACCATATATTTT.

DNA for the CDR3: TGCGCCAGCAGCCATTACAGGGACCCCGACAGAGAGCAGTACGTC. Amino acid sequence: CASSHYRDPDREQYV. The chain couples TRBV5-1 to TRBJ2-7; perhaps TRBD1 as D (6 bases). Deletions cut 4 bases from V and 7 bases from J, with 21 bases between. CDR1 is SGHRS, CDR2 YFSETQ, per germline. The CDR3 is 15 amino acids.

The J gene is TRBJ1-1, the V gene TRBV28; TRBD1 matches 7 bases. The V and J ends lost 4 bases and 8 bases, in that order; junction bases with no gene match: 13. The CDR3 length is 15 residues. Germline V gives CDR1 MDHEN, CDR2 SYDVKM. The CDR3: CASSCLGQACSEAFF. CDR3 nucleotides: TGTGCCAGCAGTTGCCTAGGACAGGCTTGCTCCGAAGCTTTCTTT.

The chain has TRBV4-2 and TRBJ2-1, with D tentatively TRBD2 (6 bases). V lost 1 base, J lost 4 bases, and 14 bases lay in between. The CDR3 has 16 amino acids. From germline, CDR1 is LGHNA and CDR2 YNFKEQ. The CDR3 is CASSQGSSGQYNEQFF. DNA for the CDR3: TGTGCCAGCAGCCAAGGGTCGAGCGGGCAATACAATGAGCAGTTCTTC.

The V call is TRBV11-2, the J call TRBJ2-7; the D call may be TRBD1 or TRBD2 (6 bases each). This CDR3 comprises 13 residues. Trimming left V 2 bases short and J 5 bases short, with 10 bases between. Germline values: CDR1 SGHAT, CDR2 FQNNGV. DNA of the CDR3: TGTGCCAGCAGCTTAACGGGGGCTAACGAGCAGTACTTC. It codes for CASSLTGANEQYF.

The rearrangement joins TRBV5-1 to TRBJ1-2; maybe TRBD1 (5 bases). The CDR3 spans 13 residues. Trimming took 4 bases from V and 4 from J, leaving 11 bases between them. Germline V gene data show CDR1 as SGHRS and CDR2 as YFSETQ. Here the CDR3 reads CASSTTDSYGYTF. In DNA form, the CDR3 reads TGCGCCAGCAGCACGACCGACAGCTATGGCTACACCTTC.

The chain carries TRBV5-1 and TRBJ1-4; the match to TRBD1 covers 9 bases. The CDR3 length is 14 residues. Germline-derived CDR1 and CDR2 are SGHRS and YFSETQ. With 3 bases clipped from V and 7 bases from J, the junction kept 4 bases outside the gene matches. CDR3 residues: CASSWEGQGEKLFF. For the CDR3, the DNA is TGCGCCAGCAGCTGGGAGGGACAGGGTGAAAAACTGTTTTTT.

The CDR3 DNA reads as TGTGCCAGCTCACGCTCGGTGGATCAGCCCCAGCATTTT. Protein: CASSRSVDQPQHF. V is TRBV18 and J is TRBJ1-5; D is ambiguous. Between the trimmed V and J ends, which lost 4 bases and 5 bases, there was a span of 9 bases. This CDR3 comprises 13 residues. Germline assignment: CDR1 KGHSH and CDR2 LQKENI. The full variable domain, rest sourced from reference TRBV18 and TRBJ1-5, is NAGVMQNPRHLVRRRGQEARLRCSPMKGHSHVYWYRQLPEEGLKFMVYLQKENIIDESGMPKERFSAEFPKEGPSILRIQQVVRGDSAAYFCASSRSVDQPQHFGDGTRLSIL.